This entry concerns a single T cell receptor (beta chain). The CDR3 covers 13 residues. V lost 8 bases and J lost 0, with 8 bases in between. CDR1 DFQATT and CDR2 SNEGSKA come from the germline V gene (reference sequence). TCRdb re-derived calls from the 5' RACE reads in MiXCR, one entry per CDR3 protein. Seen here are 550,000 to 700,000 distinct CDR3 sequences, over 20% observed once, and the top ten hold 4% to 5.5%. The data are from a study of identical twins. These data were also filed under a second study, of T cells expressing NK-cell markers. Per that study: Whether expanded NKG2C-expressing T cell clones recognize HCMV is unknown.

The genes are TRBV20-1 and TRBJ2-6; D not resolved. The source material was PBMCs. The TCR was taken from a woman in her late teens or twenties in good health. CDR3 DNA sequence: TGCAGTCTCCGGAGCTCTGGGGCCAACGTCCTGACTTTC. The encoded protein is CSLRSSGANVLTF.